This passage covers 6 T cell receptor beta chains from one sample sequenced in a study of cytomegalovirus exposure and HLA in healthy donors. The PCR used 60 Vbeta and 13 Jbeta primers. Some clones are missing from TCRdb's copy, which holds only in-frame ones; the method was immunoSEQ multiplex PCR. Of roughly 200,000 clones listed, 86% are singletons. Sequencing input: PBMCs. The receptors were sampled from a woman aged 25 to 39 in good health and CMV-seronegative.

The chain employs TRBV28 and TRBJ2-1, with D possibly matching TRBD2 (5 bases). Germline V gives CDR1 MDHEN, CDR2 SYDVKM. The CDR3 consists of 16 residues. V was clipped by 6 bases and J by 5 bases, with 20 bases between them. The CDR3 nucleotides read TGTGCCAGCAGGCCCCATAGCGCCGATAAGAACAATGAGCAGTTCTTC. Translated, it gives CASRPHSADKNNEQFF.

CDR3 in DNA: TGTGCCAGCAGCGTAGTCGGTAAAACGGCAGATACGCAGTATTTT. Encoded protein: CASSVVGKTADTQYF. J is TRBJ2-3 and V is TRBV9; D unresolved. V was cut by 0 bases and J by 4 bases, with 12 bases left in between. The CDR3 totals 15 residues. The germline gives CDR1 SGDLS, CDR2 YYNGEE. Full variable domain (outside the CDR3, taken from reference TRBV9 and TRBJ2-3): DSGVTQTPKHLITATGQRVTLRCSPRSGDLSVYWYQQSLDQGLQFLIQYYNGEERAKGNILERFSAQQFPDLHSELNLSSLELGDSALYFCASSVVGKTADTQYFGPGTRLTVL.

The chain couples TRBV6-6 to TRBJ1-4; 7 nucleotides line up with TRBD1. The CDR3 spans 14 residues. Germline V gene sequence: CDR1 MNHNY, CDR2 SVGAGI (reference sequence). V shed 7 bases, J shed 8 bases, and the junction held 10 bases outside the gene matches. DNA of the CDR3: TGTGCCAGCAACTCGAGGGACAGCCAAGAAAAACTGTTTTTT. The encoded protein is CASNSRDSQEKLFF.

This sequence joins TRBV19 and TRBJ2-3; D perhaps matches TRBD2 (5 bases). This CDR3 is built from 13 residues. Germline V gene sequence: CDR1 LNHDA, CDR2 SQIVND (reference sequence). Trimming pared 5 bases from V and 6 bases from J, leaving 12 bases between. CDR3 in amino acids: CASSPRPGDTQYF. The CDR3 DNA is TGTGCCAGTAGTCCGCGTCCGGGGGATACGCAGTATTTT.

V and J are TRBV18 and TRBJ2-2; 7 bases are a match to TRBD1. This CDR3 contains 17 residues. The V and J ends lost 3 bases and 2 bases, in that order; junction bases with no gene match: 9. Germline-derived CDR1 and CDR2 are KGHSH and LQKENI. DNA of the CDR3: TGTGCCAGCTCACCGAGACAGGGACAGTCCAACACCGGGGAGCTGTTTTTT. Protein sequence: CASSPRQGQSNTGELFF.

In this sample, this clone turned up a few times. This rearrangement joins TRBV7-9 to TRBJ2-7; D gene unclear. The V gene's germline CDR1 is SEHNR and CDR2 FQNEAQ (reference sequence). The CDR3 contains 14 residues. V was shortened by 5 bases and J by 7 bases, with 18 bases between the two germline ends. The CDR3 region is CASSPTASHGEQYF. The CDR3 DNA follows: TGTGCCAGCAGCCCGACTGCCTCACATGGGGAGCAGTACTTC.